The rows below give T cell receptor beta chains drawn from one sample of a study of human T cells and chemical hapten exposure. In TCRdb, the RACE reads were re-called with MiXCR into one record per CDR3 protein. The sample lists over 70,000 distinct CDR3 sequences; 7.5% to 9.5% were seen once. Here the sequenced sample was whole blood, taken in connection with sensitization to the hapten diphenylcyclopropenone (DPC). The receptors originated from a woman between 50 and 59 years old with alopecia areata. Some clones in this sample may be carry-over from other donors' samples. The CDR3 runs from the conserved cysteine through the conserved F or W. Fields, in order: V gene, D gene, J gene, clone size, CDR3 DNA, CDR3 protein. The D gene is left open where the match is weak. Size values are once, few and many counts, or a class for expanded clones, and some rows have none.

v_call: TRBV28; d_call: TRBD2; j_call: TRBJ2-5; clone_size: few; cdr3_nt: TGTGCCACCCTAGGGAGAGGGACTAGCGTTTACCAAGAGACCCAGTACTTC; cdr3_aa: CATLGRGTSVYQETQYF
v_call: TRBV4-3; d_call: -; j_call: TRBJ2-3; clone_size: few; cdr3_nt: TGCGCCAGCAGCCAAGAAAGTAGAGGGGGAACAGATACGCAGTATTTT; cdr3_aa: CASSQESRGGTDTQYF
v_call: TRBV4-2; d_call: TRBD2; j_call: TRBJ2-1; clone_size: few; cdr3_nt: TGTGCCAGCAGCCAAGATCTAGCGGGAGGGTACAATGAGCAGTTCTTC; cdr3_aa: CASSQDLAGGYNEQFF
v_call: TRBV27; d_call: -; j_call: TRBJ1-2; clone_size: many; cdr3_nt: TGTGCCAGCAGTTTATCTGGGTCTGGTAATGGCTACACCTTC; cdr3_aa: CASSLSGSGNGYTF
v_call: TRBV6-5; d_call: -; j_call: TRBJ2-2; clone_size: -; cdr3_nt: TGTGCCAGCAGTTTATGGGTAGAGACCGGGGAGCTGTTTTTT; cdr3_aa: CASSLWVETGELFF
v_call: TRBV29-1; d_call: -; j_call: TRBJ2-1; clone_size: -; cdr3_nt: TGCAGCGTGTACAGCTCCGACTCCTACAATGAGCAGTTCTTC; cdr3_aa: CSVYSSDSYNEQFF
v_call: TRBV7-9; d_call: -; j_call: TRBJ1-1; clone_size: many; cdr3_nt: TGTGCCAGCAGCTTAGATCAGACAGGGAACACTGAAGCTTTCTTT; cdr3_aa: CASSLDQTGNTEAFF
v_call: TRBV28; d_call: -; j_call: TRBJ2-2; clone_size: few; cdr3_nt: TGTGCCAGCAGAATAAGGGGGGAGCTGTTTTTT; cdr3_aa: CASRIRGELFF
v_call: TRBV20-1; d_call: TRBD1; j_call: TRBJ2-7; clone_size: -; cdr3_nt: TGCAGTGCGGGACAGGGGGCTGGTGAGCAGTACTTC; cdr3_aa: CSAGQGAGEQYF
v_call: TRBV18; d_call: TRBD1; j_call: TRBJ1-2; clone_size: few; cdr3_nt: TGTGCCAGCTCTCGTGGGACAGGGATGGACGATGGCTACACCTTC; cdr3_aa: CASSRGTGMDDGYTF
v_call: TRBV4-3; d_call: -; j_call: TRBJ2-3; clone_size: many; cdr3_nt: TGCGCCAGCAGCCAAGAGGCTGGCTTCCCAGATACGCAGTATTTT; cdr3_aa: CASSQEAGFPDTQYF
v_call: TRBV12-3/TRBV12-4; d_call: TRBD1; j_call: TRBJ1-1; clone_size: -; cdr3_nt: TGTGCCAGCACCCAGACAGGGGGGACTGAAGCTTTCTTT; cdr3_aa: CASTQTGGTEAFF
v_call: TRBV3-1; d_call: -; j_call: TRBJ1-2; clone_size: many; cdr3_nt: TGTGCCAGCAGCCACGGCAGGGTTAAGGATGGCTACACCTTC; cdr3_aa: CASSHGRVKDGYTF
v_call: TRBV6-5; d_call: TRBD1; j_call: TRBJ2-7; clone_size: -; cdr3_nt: TGTGCCAGCAGTTTTCAGGGGGTCTCTTCCTACGAGCAGTACTTC; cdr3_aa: CASSFQGVSSYEQYF
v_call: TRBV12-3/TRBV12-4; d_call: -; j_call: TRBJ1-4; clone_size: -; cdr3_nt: TGTGCCAGCAGTTCGGGGACCCGAGCTGAAAAACTGTTTTTT; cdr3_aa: CASSSGTRAEKLFF
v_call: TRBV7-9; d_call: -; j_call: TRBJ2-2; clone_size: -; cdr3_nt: TGTGCCAGCAGCCCGCCTAGGCCGGCGAACACCGGGGAGCTGTTTTTT; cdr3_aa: CASSPPRPANTGELFF
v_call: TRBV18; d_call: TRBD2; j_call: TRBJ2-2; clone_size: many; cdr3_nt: TGTGCCAGCTCACCACTTCCGGGAGGGAACACCGGGGAGCTGTTTTTT; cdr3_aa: CASSPLPGGNTGELFF
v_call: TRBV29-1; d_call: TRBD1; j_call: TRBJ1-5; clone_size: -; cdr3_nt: TGCAGGAGCGGGACAGGGGGTCAGCTCCAGCATTTT; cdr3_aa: CRSGTGGQLQHF
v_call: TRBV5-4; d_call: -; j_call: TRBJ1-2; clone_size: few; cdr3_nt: TGTGCCAGCAGCTTGGTACAGACCAACTATGGCTACACCTTC; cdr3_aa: CASSLVQTNYGYTF
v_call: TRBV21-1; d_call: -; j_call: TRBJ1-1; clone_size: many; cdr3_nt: TGTGCCAGCAGCAAACAGGGGTGCGGTGGTACTGAAGCTTTCTTT; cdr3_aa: CASSKQGCGGTEAFF
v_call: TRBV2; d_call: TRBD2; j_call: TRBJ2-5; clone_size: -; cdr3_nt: TGTGCCAGCTGGTGGGCGGGAGAGGAGACCCAGTACTTC; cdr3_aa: CASWWAGEETQYF
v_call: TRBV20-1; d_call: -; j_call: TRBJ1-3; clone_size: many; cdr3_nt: TGCAGCACCCCCTCTGGAAACACCATATATTTT; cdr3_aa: CSTPSGNTIYF
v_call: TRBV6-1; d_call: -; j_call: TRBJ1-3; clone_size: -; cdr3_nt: TGTGCCAGCATTACCTCCAGGGAAAGAAACACCATATATTTT; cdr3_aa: CASITSRERNTIYF
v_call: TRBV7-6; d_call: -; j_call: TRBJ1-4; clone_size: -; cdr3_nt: TGTGCCAGCAGCTTAGTCCCTTCCCTTACAACTAATGAAAAACTGATTTTT; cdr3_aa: CASSLVPSLTTNEKLIF
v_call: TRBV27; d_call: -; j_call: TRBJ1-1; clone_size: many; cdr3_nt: TGTGCCAGCAGTCTCGGTTCGGGGGCGAGGACTGAAGCTTTCTTT; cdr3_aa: CASSLGSGARTEAFF
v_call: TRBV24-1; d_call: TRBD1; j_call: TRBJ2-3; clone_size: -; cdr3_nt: TGTGCCACCAGTAATGGACAGGCCACAGATACGCAGTATTTT; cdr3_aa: CATSNGQATDTQYF
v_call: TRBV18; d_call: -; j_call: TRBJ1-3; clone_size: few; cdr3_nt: TGTGCCAGCGCCAGCTATGGAAACACCATATATTTT; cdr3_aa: CASASYGNTIYF
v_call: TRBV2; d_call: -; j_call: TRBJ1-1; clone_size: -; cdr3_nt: TGTGCCACCACCCCCCAGGGTTTGGGAAACACTGAAGCTTTCTTT; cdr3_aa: CATTPQGLGNTEAFF